The clone carrying this T cell receptor beta chain showed up just a few times. These data are taken from a study of blood T cell repertoires in COVID-19. Study summary: COVID-19 samples from acute and convalescent phases originated in the United States, Italy and Spain. PBMCs, B-cell-depleted T cells, or T cells were the source of the cDNA or gDNA that made up the material.

Under the authors' procedure: Estimated nucleated cell counts came from reference gene primer amplification. Only in-frame clones appear in the TCRdb table, and some are missing; sequencing was by immunoSEQ multiplex PCR. The V and J calls and clone size are taken from that table; D and trimming were inferred from the DNA. The sample contains tens of thousands of clones, around 88% of which appear only once. The CDR3 covers 12 residues. Looked up from germline, CDR1 is SGHDT and CDR2 is YYEEEE. V was clipped by 4 bases and J by 9 bases; unmatched bases: 4. This sequence was found in a woman of 80 years or more with acute or convalescent COVID-19. The chain couples TRBV5-6 to TRBJ1-5; 7 positions match TRBD1. Specimen: peripheral blood. CDR3 in DNA: TGTGCCAGCAGCCGTACAGGGGCGCCCCAGCATTTT. Amino acids: CASSRTGAPQHF.